The entry below gives a single TCR beta chain sequence along with its context. Its antigen specificity is not known. Base qualities were left out, and no much larger clone turns up one base away. TCRbeta CDR3 regions were amplified from genomic DNA using the immunoSEQ Assay, a bias-controlled multiplex PCR. The paper's processing steps were these. The number of nucleated cells in each sample was estimated from the amplification of reference gene primers within the assay. To quantify the absolute abundance of each unique TCRbeta CDR3 rearrangement, sequence reads were collapsed and filtered. Productive Simpson clonality was computed per sample as the square root of Simpson's diversity index over productive rearrangements. The table comes from immuneACCESS by way of TCRdb, which keeps in-frame sequences with V and J called. Part of the clones is missing from these tables; in studies checked, under half for an unresolved V gene and the rest for unknown reasons. V and J calls plus clone size are reproduced from that table; the DNA served to infer D and trimming. The sample table records over 350,000 clones; about 86% of these occur just once. The top ten clones comprise 10% of the sample.

Participants in the prospective study were enrolled through a virtual design, were aged about 18 to 100 years, and lived in approximately 25 United States geographic areas. Cohort assignment in the prospective study relied on participant-reported clinical history from a screening survey and a study questionnaire. ImmuneRACE Cohort 3 recovered participants were defined by two consecutive negative NP/OP PCR tests, healthcare professional clearance, or symptom resolution. Each participant in the prospective study had whole blood, serum and a nasopharyngeal or oropharyngeal swab collected by mobile phlebotomists. Over a roughly 2-month period, participants in the prospective study had the option of providing additional blood draws and questionnaires. Before DNA extraction, prospective study blood samples were shipped either frozen or at room temperature. The data derive from a study of blood T cell repertoires in COVID-19 (dated by TCRdb to 2018 to 2020). As for the study more broadly: Samples covering the acute and convalescent phases of COVID-19 were provided by collaborators in the United States, Italy and Spain. The material from the prospective study consisted of cDNA or gDNA derived from T cells, B-cell-depleted T cells, or PBMCs. Where HLA class I and class II types were available, the types were taken from metadata supplied by the sample provider, not from assay-based typing. The samples were drawn from the first 160 participants of the ongoing ImmuneRACE study and from 950 to 1,500 subjects provided by 6 global collaborators. The repertoires were released in a freely available public database meant as a resource for research on the immune response to SARS-CoV-2. A de-identified subject ID, COVID-19 status, age in years and sex were almost always included in the sample metadata. The dataset comprised deeply sampled blood TCRbeta repertoires from subjects exposed to, actively infected with, or recovered from COVID-19.

Overall results and qualifications from the work: The amount of clinical and demographic metadata varied by source and participant and was provided uncurated.

The sequencing input was PBMCs or T cells enriched from blood (not recorded which). The TCR sequence derives from a woman aged 50 to 60 who had recovered from COVID-19.

The CDR3 corresponds to CASSQDSYTEAFF. DNA sequence: TGCGCCAGCAGCCAGGACAGTTACACTGAAGCTTTCTTT. The sequence joins TRBV5-1 to TRBJ1-1; the D gene is possibly TRBD1, with 6 bases matching. The CDR3 has 13 amino acids, counting the end cysteine and phenylalanine. Just CDR3 DNA is preserved here, 39 bases in frame from base 1. V gives up 4 bases and J gives up 3 bases, and the segment between their germline ends measures 10 bases. The germline V gene supplies CDR1 SGHRS and CDR2 YFSETQ.